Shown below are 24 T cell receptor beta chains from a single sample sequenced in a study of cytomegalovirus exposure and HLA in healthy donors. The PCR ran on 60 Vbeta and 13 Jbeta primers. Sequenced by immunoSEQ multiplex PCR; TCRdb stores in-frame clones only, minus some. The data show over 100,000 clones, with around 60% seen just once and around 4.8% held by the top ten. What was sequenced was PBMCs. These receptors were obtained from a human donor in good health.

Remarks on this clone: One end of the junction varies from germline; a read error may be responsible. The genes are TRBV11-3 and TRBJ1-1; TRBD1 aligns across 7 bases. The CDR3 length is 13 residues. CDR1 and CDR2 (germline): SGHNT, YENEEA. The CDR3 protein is CASSSGGNAEAFF. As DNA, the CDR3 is TGTGCCAGCAGCTCAGGGGGGAACGCTGAAGCTTTCTTT.

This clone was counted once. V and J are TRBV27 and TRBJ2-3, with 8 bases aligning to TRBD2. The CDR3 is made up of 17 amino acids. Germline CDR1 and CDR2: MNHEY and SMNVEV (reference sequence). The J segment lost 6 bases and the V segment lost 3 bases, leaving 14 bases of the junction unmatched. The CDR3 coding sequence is TGTGCCAGCAGTTTGCGCGGGAGGTGGATCTTCGATGATACGCAGTATTTT. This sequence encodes CASSLRGRWIFDDTQYF.

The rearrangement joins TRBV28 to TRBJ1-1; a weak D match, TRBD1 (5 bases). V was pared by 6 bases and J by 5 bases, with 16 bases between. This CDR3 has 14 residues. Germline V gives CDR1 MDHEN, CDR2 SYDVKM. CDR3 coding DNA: TGTGCCAGCAGCCTACAGGTAAAGGAAACTGAAGCTTTCTTT. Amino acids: CASSLQVKETEAFF. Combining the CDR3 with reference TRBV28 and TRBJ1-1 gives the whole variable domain DVKVTQSSRYLVKRTGEKVFLECVQDMDHENMFWYRQDPGLGLRLIYFSYDVKMKEKGDIPEGYSVSREKKERFSLILESASTNQTSMYLCASSLQVKETEAFFGQGTRLTVV.

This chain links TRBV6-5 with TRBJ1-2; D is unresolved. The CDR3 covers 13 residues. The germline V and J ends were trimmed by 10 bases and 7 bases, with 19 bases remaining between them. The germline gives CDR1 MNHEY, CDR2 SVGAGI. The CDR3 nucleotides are TGTGCCACGTCAACTGTCAACTATGGTGGCTACACCTTC. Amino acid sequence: CATSTVNYGGYTF.

As DNA, the CDR3 is TGTGCCAGCAGTGGCCGACAGGGGGCGTACAATGAGCAGTTCTTC. Its protein product is CASSGRQGAYNEQFF. This rearrangement joins TRBV27 to TRBJ2-1; 10 bases are a match to TRBD1. There are 15 residues in the CDR3. CDR1 is MNHEY, CDR2 SMNVEV, per germline (reference sequence). Trimming took 5 bases from V and 4 from J; bases not matched to a gene: 5.

The CDR3, as DNA: TGTGCCAGCAGTGTAGGTACCTTCGGGGAGCAGTACTTC. Protein sequence: CASSVGTFGEQYF. The chain has TRBV6-1 and TRBJ2-7, with D unclear. CDR3 length: 13 residues. The V gene lost 4 bases and the J gene lost 7 bases, with 14 bases spanning the gap. Germline assignment: CDR1 MNHNS and CDR2 SASEGT.

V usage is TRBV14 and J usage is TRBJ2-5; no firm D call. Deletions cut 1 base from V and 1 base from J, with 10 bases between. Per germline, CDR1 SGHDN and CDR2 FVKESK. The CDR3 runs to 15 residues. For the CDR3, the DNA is TGTGCCAGCAGCCAAGTCTCAGGCCTCCAAGAGACCCAGTACTTC. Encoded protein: CASSQVSGLQETQYF.

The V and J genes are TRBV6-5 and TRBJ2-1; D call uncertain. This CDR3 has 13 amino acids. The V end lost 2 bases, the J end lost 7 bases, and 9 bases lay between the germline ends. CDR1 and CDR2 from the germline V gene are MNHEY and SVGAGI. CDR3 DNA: TGTGCCAGCAGTTACCTCCCGGAGAATGAGCAGTTCTTC. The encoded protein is CASSYLPENEQFF.

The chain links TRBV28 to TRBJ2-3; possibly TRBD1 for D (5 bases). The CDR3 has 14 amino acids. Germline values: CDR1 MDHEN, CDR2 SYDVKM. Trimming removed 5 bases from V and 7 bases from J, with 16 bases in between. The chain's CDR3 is CASSPGPTTNTQYF. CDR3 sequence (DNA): TGTGCCAGCAGTCCAGGGCCCACCACCAATACGCAGTATTTT.

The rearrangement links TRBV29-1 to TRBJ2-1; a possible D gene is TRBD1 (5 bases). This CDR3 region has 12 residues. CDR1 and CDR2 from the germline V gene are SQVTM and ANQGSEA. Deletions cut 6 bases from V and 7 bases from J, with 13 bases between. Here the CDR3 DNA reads TGCAGCGTACGGACATTTCGAAATGAGCAGTTCTTC. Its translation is CSVRTFRNEQFF.

CDR3 sequence (DNA): TGTGCCAGCAGTTCAACAGGGTCTGGGGCCAACGTCCTGACTTTC. Protein: CASSSTGSGANVLTF. V and J are TRBV27 and TRBJ2-6, with TRBD1 as a possible D gene (6 bases). The V and J ends lost 4 bases and 1 base respectively, with 8 bases between them. The CDR3 runs 15 residues. The V gene's germline CDR1 is MNHEY and CDR2 SMNVEV (reference sequence).

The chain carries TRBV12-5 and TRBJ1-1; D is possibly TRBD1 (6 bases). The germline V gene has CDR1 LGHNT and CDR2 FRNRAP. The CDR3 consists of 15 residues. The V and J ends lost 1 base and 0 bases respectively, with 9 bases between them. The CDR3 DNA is TGTGCTAGTGGTTTGGGGGACAACCTGAACACTGAAGCTTTCTTT. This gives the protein CASGLGDNLNTEAFF.

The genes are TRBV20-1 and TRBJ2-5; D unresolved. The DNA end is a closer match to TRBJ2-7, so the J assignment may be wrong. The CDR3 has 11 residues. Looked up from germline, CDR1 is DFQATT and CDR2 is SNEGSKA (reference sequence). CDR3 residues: CSARDIIEQYF. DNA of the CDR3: TGCAGTGCTAGAGATATCATCGAGCAGTACTTC.

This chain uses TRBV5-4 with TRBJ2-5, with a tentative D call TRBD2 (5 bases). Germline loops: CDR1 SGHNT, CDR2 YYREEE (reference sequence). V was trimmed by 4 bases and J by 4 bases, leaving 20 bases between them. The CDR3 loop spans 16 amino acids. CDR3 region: CASSAVPQEAGETQYF. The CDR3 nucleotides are TGTGCCAGCAGCGCCGTGCCCCAGGAGGCTGGAGAGACCCAGTACTTC. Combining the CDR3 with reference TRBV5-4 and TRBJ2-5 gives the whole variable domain ETGVTQSPTHLIKTRGQQVTLRCSSQSGHNTVSWYQQALGQGPQFIFQYYREEENGRGNFPPRFSGLQFPNYSSELNVNALELDDSALYLCASSAVPQEAGETQYFGPGTRLLVL.

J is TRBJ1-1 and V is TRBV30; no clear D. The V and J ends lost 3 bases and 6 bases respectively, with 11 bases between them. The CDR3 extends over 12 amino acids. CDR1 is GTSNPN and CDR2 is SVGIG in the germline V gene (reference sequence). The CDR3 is CAWRYTGSEAFF. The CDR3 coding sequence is TGTGCCTGGAGGTACACCGGGTCTGAAGCTTTCTTT. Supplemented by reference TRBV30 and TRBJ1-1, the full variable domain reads SQTIHQWPATLVQPVGSPLSLECTVEGTSNPNLYWYRQAAGRGLQLLFYSVGIGQISSEVPQNLSASRPQDRQFILSSKKLLLSDSGFYLCAWRYTGSEAFFGQGTRLTVV.

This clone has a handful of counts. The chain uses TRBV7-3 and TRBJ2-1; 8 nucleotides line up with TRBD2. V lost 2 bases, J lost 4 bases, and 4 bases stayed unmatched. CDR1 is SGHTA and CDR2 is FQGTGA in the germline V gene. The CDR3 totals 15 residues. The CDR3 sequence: CASSLFSSGYNEQFF. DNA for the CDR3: TGTGCCAGCAGCTTATTCTCTAGCGGGTACAATGAGCAGTTCTTC.

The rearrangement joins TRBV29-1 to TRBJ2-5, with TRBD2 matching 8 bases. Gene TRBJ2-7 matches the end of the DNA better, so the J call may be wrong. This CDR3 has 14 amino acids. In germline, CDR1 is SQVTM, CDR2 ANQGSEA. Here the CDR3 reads CSVETSGSSYEQYF. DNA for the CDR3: TGCAGCGTTGAAACTAGCGGCAGCTCCTACGAGCAGTACTTC.

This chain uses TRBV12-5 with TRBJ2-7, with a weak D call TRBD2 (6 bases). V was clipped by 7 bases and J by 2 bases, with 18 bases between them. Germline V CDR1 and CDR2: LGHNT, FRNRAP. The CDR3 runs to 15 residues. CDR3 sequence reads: CASEEGRGFPYEQYF. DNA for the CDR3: TGTGCTAGTGAGGAGGGAAGGGGATTCCCCTACGAGCAGTACTTC.

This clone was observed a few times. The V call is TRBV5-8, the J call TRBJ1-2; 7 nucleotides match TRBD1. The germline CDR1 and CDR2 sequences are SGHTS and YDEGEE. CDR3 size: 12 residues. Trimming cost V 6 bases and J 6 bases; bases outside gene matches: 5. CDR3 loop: CASNTGVDGYTF. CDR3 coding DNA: TGTGCCAGCAACACAGGGGTGGATGGCTACACCTTC. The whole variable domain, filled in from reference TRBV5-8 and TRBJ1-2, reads EAGVTQSPTHLIKTRGQQATLRCSPISGHTSVYWYQQALGLGLQFLLWYDEGEERNRGNFPPRFSGRQFPNYSSELNVNALELEDSALYLCASNTGVDGYTFGSGTRLTVV.

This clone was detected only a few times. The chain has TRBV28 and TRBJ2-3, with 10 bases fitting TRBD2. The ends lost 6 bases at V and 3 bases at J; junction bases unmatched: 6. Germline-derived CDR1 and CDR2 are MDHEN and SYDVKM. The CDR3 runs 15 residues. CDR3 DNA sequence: TGTGCCAGCAGCGCCGGGACTAGCGTAACAGATACGCAGTATTTT. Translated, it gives CASSAGTSVTDTQYF. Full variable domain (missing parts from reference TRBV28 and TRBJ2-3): DVKVTQSSRYLVKRTGEKVFLECVQDMDHENMFWYRQDPGLGLRLIYFSYDVKMKEKGDIPEGYSVSREKKERFSLILESASTNQTSMYLCASSAGTSVTDTQYFGPGTRLTVL.

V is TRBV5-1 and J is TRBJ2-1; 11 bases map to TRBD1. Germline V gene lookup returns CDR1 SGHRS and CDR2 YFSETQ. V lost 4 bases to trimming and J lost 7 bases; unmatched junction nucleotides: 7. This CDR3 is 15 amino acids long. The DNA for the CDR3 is TGCGCCAGCAGCGACGGACAGGGGGCTTGGAATGAGCAGTTCTTC. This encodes CASSDGQGAWNEQFF.

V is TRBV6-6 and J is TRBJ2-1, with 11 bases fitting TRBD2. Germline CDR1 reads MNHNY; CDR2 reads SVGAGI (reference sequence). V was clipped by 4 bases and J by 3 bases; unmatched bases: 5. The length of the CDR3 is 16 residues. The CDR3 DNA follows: TGTGCCAGCAGTTTAGCGGGAGGGGGGATCTACAATGAGCAGTTCTTC. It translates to CASSLAGGGIYNEQFF.

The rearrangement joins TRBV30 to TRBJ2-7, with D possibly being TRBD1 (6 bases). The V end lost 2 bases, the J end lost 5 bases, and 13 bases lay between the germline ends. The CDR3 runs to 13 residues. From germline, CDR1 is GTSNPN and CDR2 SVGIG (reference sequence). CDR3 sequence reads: CAWSKNHRDEQYF. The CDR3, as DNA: TGTGCCTGGAGTAAGAATCACAGGGACGAGCAGTACTTC.

In DNA form, the CDR3 reads TGTGCCAGTAGTATAACAGGGGCGGCCAAAAACATTCAGTACTTC. Amino acids: CASSITGAAKNIQYF. The chain combines TRBV19 with TRBJ2-4; TRBD1 matches 7 bases. Germline-derived CDR1 and CDR2 are LNHDA and SQIVND (reference sequence). The CDR3 has 15 amino acids. Unmatched junction bases numbered 2, after V lost 2 bases and J lost 1 base.